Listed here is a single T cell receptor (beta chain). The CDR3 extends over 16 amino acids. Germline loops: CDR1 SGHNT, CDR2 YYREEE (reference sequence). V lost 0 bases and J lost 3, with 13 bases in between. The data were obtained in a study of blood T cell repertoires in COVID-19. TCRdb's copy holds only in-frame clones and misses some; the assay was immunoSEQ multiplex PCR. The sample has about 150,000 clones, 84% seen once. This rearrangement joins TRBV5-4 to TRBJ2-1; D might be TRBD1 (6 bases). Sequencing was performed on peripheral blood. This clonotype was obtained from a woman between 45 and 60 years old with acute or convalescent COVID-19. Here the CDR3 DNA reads TGTGCCAGCAGCTTGGCTAGGGGGTCCCACTACAATGAGCAGTTCTTC. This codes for CASSLARGSHYNEQFF.